This T cell receptor beta chain emerged from a study of T cell responses to AZD1222 COVID-19 vaccine. Profiled with immunoSEQ multiplex PCR; TCRdb holds only in-frame clones, not every one. The sample lists 90,000 to 110,000 clones, 88% occurring once. The CDR3 covers 16 residues. V lost 3 bases to trimming and J lost 5 bases; unmatched junction nucleotides: 10. Germline CDR1 SGHDN, CDR2 FVKESK. This sample comprised peripheral blood, obtained on day 0 of AZD1222 vaccination. The source of this sequence is an adult in good health. The chain carries TRBV14 and TRBJ2-5; TRBD2 agrees at 9 bases. CDR3 amino acids: CASSHGGLAGLETQYF. CDR3 DNA: TGTGCCAGCAGCCATGGAGGGCTAGCGGGATTGGAGACCCAGTACTTC.